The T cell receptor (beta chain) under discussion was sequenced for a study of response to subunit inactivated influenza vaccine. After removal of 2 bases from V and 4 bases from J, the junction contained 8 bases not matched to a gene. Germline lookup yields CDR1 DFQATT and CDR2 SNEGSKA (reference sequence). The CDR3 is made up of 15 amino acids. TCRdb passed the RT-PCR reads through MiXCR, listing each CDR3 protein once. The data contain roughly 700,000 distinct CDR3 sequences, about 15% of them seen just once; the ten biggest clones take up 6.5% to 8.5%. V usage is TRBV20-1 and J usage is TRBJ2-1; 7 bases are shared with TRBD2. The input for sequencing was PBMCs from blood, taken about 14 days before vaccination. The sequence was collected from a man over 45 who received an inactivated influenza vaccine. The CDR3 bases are TGCAGTGCTAGACCGTCTAGCGGTGTTTACAATGAGCAGTTCTTC. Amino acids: CSARPSSGVYNEQFF.